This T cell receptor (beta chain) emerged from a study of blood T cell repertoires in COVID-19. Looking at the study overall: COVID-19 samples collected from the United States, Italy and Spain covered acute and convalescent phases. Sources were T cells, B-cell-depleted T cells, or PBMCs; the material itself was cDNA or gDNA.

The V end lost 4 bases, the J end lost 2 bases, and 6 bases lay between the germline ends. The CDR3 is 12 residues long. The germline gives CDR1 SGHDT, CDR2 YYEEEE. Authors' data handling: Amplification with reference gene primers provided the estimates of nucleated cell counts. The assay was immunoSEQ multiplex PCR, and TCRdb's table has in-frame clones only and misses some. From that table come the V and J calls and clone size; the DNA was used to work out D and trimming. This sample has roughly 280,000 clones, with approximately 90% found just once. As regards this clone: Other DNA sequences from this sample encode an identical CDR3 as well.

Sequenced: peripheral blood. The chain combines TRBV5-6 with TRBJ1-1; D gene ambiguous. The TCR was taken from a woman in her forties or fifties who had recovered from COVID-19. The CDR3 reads CASSGGNTEAFF. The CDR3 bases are TGTGCCAGCAGCGGAGGCAACACTGAAGCTTTCTTT.